The 32 T cell receptor beta chains below come from one sample, sequenced in a study of T-cell reconstitution after alpha-beta-depleted transplantation in children (TCRdb year 2016). To prepare the library, PCR was applied. Sequencer: Illumina HiSeq 2500. Molecular barcoding was employed in the preparation of TCR libraries, with unique molecular identifiers being used to normalize TCRbeta repertoire quantification. In TCRdb, the public reads were trimmed at Q25 with fastp and aligned with MiXCR, with productive beta chains retained. All rows with the same CDR3 protein become a single entry with the most common DNA and genes. Within this sample are 700,000 to 950,000 distinct CDR3 sequences, with 15% to 20% of them counted one time only. Of the sample, about 5% is held by the ten largest clones. The treatment or condition tag for this specimen amounts to: allogeneic hematopoietic cell transplantation with graft depleted of TCRalphabeta T cells and CD19 B cells.

Sequencing used PBMCs, mostly from graft donor cells, obtained 360 days after TCRalphabeta/CD19-depleted stem cell transplant. The source is a male patient aged 10 to 17 who had a stem cell transplant for acute lymphoblastic leukemia, so the T cells may come from the graft donor.

The rearrangement links TRBV4-1 to TRBJ2-3; D could derive from TRBD1 or TRBD2 (5 bases each). The CDR3 consists of 17 residues. The germline V and J ends were trimmed by 0 bases and 2 bases, with 15 bases remaining between them. Germline V gene data show CDR1 as MGHRA and CDR2 as YSYEKL. As DNA, the CDR3 is TGCGCCAGCAGCCAAGACGGGACCTCACCTTCCACAGATACGCAGTATTTT. Translation: CASSQDGTSPSTDTQYF.

V and J are TRBV6-5 and TRBJ2-5, with TRBD1 as a possible D gene (6 bases). Germline-derived CDR1 and CDR2 are MNHEY and SVGAGI. The germline V and J ends were trimmed by 6 bases and 13 bases, with 15 bases remaining between them. The CDR3 runs to 11 residues. This CDR3 reads CASRYGQRPYF. The CDR3, as DNA: TGTGCCAGCAGATACGGACAGCGGCCGTACTTC.

CDR3 loop: CASSPVPTSGSTGELFF. The CDR3 coding sequence is TGTGCCAGCAGCCCAGTCCCGACTAGCGGGAGCACCGGGGAGCTGTTTTTT. The chain recombines TRBV7-6 with TRBJ2-2; 12 nucleotides line up with TRBD2. Germline assignment: CDR1 SGHVS and CDR2 FNYEAQ. J lost 4 bases, V lost 5 bases, and 8 bases had no gene match. The CDR3 sequence is 17 residues long.

The rearrangement links TRBV6-5 to TRBJ2-5; possible D gene TRBD1, 5 bases. Deletions cut 0 bases from V and 5 bases from J, with 16 bases between. Germline CDR1 reads MNHEY; CDR2 reads SVGAGI. The CDR3 has 16 amino acids. The DNA of the CDR3 is TGTGCCAGCAGTTACTCCCCCGGCCAAGGGGTGGAGACCCAGTACTTC. Its protein is CASSYSPGQGVETQYF.

The J gene is TRBJ2-1, the V gene TRBV4-2, with D tentatively TRBD2 (6 bases). The V end lost 0 bases, the J end lost 7 bases, and 22 bases lay between the germline ends. The CDR3 is 18 residues long. Germline loops: CDR1 LGHNA, CDR2 YNFKEQ. In nucleotides, the CDR3 is TGTGCCAGCAGCCAAGAACCAAAATGGGAGGTACCACCAAATGAGCAGTTCTTC. Translating it yields CASSQEPKWEVPPNEQFF.

A few counts support this clonotype. V is TRBV7-9 and J is TRBJ1-6; D may be TRBD1 (5 bases). The CDR3 totals 15 residues. Germline assignment: CDR1 SEHNR and CDR2 FQNEAQ (reference sequence). Trimming pared 8 bases from V and 11 bases from J, leaving 22 bases between. CDR3 nucleotides: TGTGCCAGCGGCTCCGGGACGGGGGTTGGACCACCCCTCCACTTT. It yields the protein CASGSGTGVGPPLHF.

The chain is built from TRBV11-1 and TRBJ2-4; TRBD2 matches 7 bases. Unmatched junction bases numbered 15, after V lost 5 bases and J lost 2 bases. Germline V gene sequence: CDR1 SGHAT, CDR2 FQDESV (reference sequence). This CDR3 spans 18 amino acids. This chain's CDR3 is CASSPGRYRGVSKNIQYF. Here the CDR3 DNA reads TGTGCCAGCAGCCCCGGACGGTACCGGGGGGTATCCAAAAACATTCAGTACTTC.

This clonotype came up a few times. The chain links TRBV5-6 to TRBJ2-7; weak D call: TRBD2 (5 bases). Germline V gene data show CDR1 as SGHDT and CDR2 as YYEEEE. The CDR3 length is 13 residues. V was cut by 6 bases and J by 2 bases, with 12 bases left in between. CDR3 in DNA: TGTGCCAGCACCTACGGACTGACCTACGAGCAGTACTTC. Its protein is CASTYGLTYEQYF.

This clonotype was observed a few times. This rearrangement joins TRBV5-1 to TRBJ2-7; 7 positions agree with TRBD1. The CDR3 is 12 residues long. J was trimmed by 1 base and V by 6 bases; bases with no gene match: 1. CDR1 and CDR2 (germline): SGHRS, YFSETQ. For the CDR3, the DNA is TGCGCCAGCAAGGGGGCTTCCTACGAGCAGTACTTC. Its translation: CASKGASYEQYF.

The chain employs TRBV3-1 and TRBJ2-7; either TRBD1 or TRBD2 may supply D (5 bases each). The CDR3 length is 12 residues. V lost 3 bases to trimming and J lost 6 bases, with 9 bases between them. Germline lookup yields CDR1 LGHDT and CDR2 YNNKEL (reference sequence). CDR3: CASSHAGSEQYF. CDR3 nucleotides: TGTGCCAGCAGCCACGCAGGGAGCGAGCAGTACTTC.

The sample holds a few counts of this clonotype. The chain is built from TRBV7-9 and TRBJ2-1; TRBD2 aligns across 16 bases. Trimming removed 4 bases from V and 9 bases from J; junction bases left unmatched: 9. Germline CDR1 is SEHNR and CDR2 is FQNEAQ (reference sequence). This CDR3 has 17 amino acids. CDR3 sequence: CASSSPGLAGGPSEQFF. The CDR3 coding sequence is TGTGCCAGCAGCTCGCCGGGACTAGCGGGAGGGCCAAGTGAGCAGTTCTTC.

This clonotype was picked up one time. The CDR3 region is CASQLEGDTQYF. The CDR3 DNA follows: TGTGCCAGTCAGCTGGAGGGCGATACGCAGTATTTT. The chain has TRBV2 and TRBJ2-3; a possible D gene is TRBD2 (6 bases). The CDR3 is 12 amino acids. V was shortened by 9 bases and J by 6 bases, with 13 bases between the two germline ends. Germline V gene sequence: CDR1 SNHLY, CDR2 FYNNEI.

V is TRBV10-3 and J is TRBJ1-6; D unresolved. Per germline, CDR1 ENHRY and CDR2 SYGVKD. This CDR3 region has 13 residues. The V end was cut by 0 bases, the J end by 8 bases, with 5 bases between. Written as DNA, the CDR3 is TGTGCCATCAGTGAGTCGCCGGATTCACCCCTCCACTTT. Its protein is CAISESPDSPLHF.

V usage is TRBV28 and J usage is TRBJ2-1; 7 bases are shared with TRBD2. This CDR3 comprises 12 residues. The J segment lost 9 bases and the V segment lost 6 bases, leaving 5 bases of the junction unmatched. CDR1 is MDHEN, CDR2 SYDVKM, per germline. CDR3: CASSQGLIEQFF. CDR3 bases: TGTGCCAGCAGCCAGGGACTAATTGAGCAGTTCTTC.

The chain carries TRBV5-6 and TRBJ2-4, with 9 bases matching TRBD2. V lost 4 bases and J lost 14; bases outside the gene matches: 7. CDR3 length: 12 amino acids. The germline gives CDR1 SGHDT, CDR2 YYEEEE. As DNA, the CDR3 is TGTGCCAGCAGCGGTCTAGCGGGAATAGAGTACTTC. This gives the protein CASSGLAGIEYF. The full variable domain, with the rest looked up from reference TRBV5-6 and TRBJ2-4, is DAGVTQSPTHLIKTRGQQVTLRCSPKSGHDTVSWYQQALGQGPQFIFQYYEEEERQRGNFPDRFSGHQFPNYSSELNVNALLLGDSALYLCASSGLAGIEYFGAGTRLSVL.

This clonotype was picked up many times. An end of the junction does not agree with germline; a read error may underlie this. The chain recombines TRBV5-1 with TRBJ2-2; TRBD2 is a possible D gene (6 bases). Germline loops: CDR1 SGHRS, CDR2 YFSETQ. This CDR3 has 15 amino acids. CDR3 nucleotides: TGTGCCAGCAGTTTAGCTAGCGCGAACACCGGGGAGCTGTTTTTT. It yields the protein CASSLASANTGELFF.

The chain combines TRBV25-1 with TRBJ2-7, with 7 bases matching TRBD1. The CDR3 runs to 13 residues. V lost 8 bases to trimming and J lost 2 bases; unmatched junction nucleotides: 6. From germline, CDR1 is MGHDK and CDR2 SYGVNS. CDR3 in amino acids: CASGPTGPYEQYF. As DNA, the CDR3 is TGTGCCAGCGGGCCGACAGGGCCCTACGAGCAGTACTTC.

This clonotype was detected many times. V gene TRBV21-1 combines with J gene TRBJ2-7; the D call TRBD1 from the table was never checked on the DNA. TRBV21-1 is an annotated pseudogene. The CDR3 is made up of 15 amino acids. The CDR3 is CAGSSSQDRDYEQYF. Written as DNA, the CDR3 is TGTGCCGGCAGCAGCTCCCAGGACAGAGACTACGAGCAGTACTTC.

V gene TRBV12-3 or TRBV12-4 combines with J gene TRBJ1-1, with D tentatively TRBD1 (5 bases). The CDR3 runs 14 residues. Trimming removed 3 bases from V and 7 bases from J, with 15 bases in between. CDR3 sequence reads: CASSLRGKNIEAFF. As DNA, the CDR3 is TGTGCCAGCAGTTTGCGGGGGAAGAATATTGAAGCTTTCTTT.

The chain combines TRBV25-1 with TRBJ2-5, with 9 bases fitting TRBD1. J lost 2 bases, V lost 6 bases, and 4 bases had no gene match. CDR1 and CDR2 from the germline V gene are MGHDK and SYGVNS. The CDR3 loop spans 14 amino acids. Written as DNA, the CDR3 is TGTGCCAGCAGGGTTGGGACAGGGCAAGAGACCCAGTACTTC. It yields the protein CASRVGTGQETQYF.

This clonotype was seen a handful of times. V gene TRBV11-2 combines with J gene TRBJ2-5; 10 bases match TRBD2. The CDR3 spans 21 residues. Germline CDR1 reads SGHAT; CDR2 reads FQNNGV. Unmatched junction bases numbered 21, after V lost 0 bases and J lost 5 bases. The CDR3 sequence is CASSLDPTSGPPRVQRETQYF. In DNA form, the CDR3 reads TGTGCCAGCAGCTTAGACCCGACTAGCGGGCCGCCGAGGGTTCAAAGGGAGACCCAGTACTTC.

This clonotype has a handful of counts. The V call is TRBV6-5, the J call TRBJ2-5; 7 nucleotides match TRBD2. The CDR3 length is 17 residues. Germline V gene lookup returns CDR1 MNHEY and CDR2 SVGAGI. The V and J ends lost 0 bases and 2 bases, in that order; junction bases with no gene match: 9. The CDR3 DNA follows: TGTGCCAGCAGTTACTCGCAGGGAGGGAGGGCTCAAGAGACCCAGTACTTC. This encodes CASSYSQGGRAQETQYF.

This clonotype was counted between two and nine times. V and J are TRBV12-3 or TRBV12-4 and TRBJ2-7, with 8 bases aligning to TRBD1. The CDR3 length is 13 residues. With 5 bases clipped from V and 13 bases from J, the junction kept 13 bases outside the gene matches. The CDR3: CASSRRQGLKQYF. The CDR3 DNA reads TGTGCCAGCAGTCGGCGACAGGGGCTCAAACAATACTTC.

The CDR3 reads CACRDRRTNTGELFF. DNA of the CDR3: TGTGCCTGCCGGGACAGGCGAACGAACACCGGGGAGCTGTTTTTT. The chain recombines TRBV6-1 with TRBJ2-2; 8 positions agree with TRBD1. The CDR3 runs 15 residues. The germline gives CDR1 MNHNS, CDR2 SASEGT. The J segment lost 0 bases and the V segment lost 11 bases, leaving 8 bases of the junction unmatched.

This clonotype has only a few counts. V usage is TRBV5-1 and J usage is TRBJ1-2; D is possibly TRBD1 (6 bases). The CDR3 is 17 amino acids. V was trimmed by 3 bases and J by 3 bases, leaving 21 bases between them. Germline lookup yields CDR1 SGHRS and CDR2 YFSETQ. This CDR3 reads CASSWGRNRVGDYGYTF. The CDR3 DNA is TGCGCCAGCAGCTGGGGACGGAACAGGGTCGGGGACTATGGCTACACCTTC.

This clonotype showed up just a few times. This chain uses TRBV29-1 with TRBJ2-5; D ambiguous. CDR3 length: 12 amino acids. V dropped 7 bases and J dropped 1 base, with 10 bases sitting between them. Germline assignment: CDR1 SQVTM and CDR2 ANQGSEA. CDR3 bases: TGCAGCGAAGCCCACCTCCAAGAGACCCAGTACTTC. This codes for CSEAHLQETQYF.

This sequence joins TRBV2 and TRBJ1-4; D is ambiguous. Looked up from germline, CDR1 is SNHLY and CDR2 is FYNNEI. The CDR3 has 13 residues. V lost 2 bases to trimming and J lost 4 bases, with 5 bases between them. CDR3 loop: CASSERRNEKLFF. The CDR3 DNA reads as TGTGCCAGCAGTGAAAGGCGTAATGAAAAACTGTTTTTT.

A few counts support this clonotype. This chain uses TRBV5-1 with TRBJ2-7, with D possibly TRBD1 on 6 matching bases. The germline V gene has CDR1 SGHRS and CDR2 YFSETQ. The length of the CDR3 is 14 residues. Trimming removed 7 bases at V and 3 bases at J, with 17 bases between. The CDR3 region is CASGEARGSYEQYF. DNA of the CDR3: TGCGCCAGCGGCGAGGCCAGGGGAAGCTACGAGCAGTACTTC.

This clonotype occurred a few times. This chain uses TRBV5-1 with TRBJ1-1; possibly TRBD1 for D (5 bases). CDR1 and CDR2 from the germline V gene are SGHRS and YFSETQ. V dropped 5 bases and J dropped 4 bases, with 12 bases sitting between them. The CDR3 extends over 13 amino acids. CDR3 protein: CASSFQGSTEAFF. The CDR3 DNA follows: TGCGCCAGCAGTTTCCAGGGAAGCACTGAAGCTTTCTTT.

V and J are TRBV5-1 and TRBJ1-1; D is uncertain. Deletions cut 5 bases from V and 0 bases from J, with 11 bases between. The germline V gene encodes CDR1 SGHRS and CDR2 YFSETQ. The CDR3 spans 14 residues. The CDR3 nucleotides read TGCGCCAGCAGTCTAAGCAACATGAACACTGAAGCTTTCTTT. Translated: CASSLSNMNTEAFF.

This chain links TRBV24-1 with TRBJ2-7, with a possible D match to TRBD1 (6 bases). Germline CDR1 and CDR2: KGHDR and SFDVKD. Trimming removed 3 bases from V and 0 bases from J, with 14 bases in between. The CDR3 is 16 amino acids. For the CDR3, the DNA is TGTGCCACCAGTGATCCCCTCGCGACAGGCTCCTACGAGCAGTACTTC. Translating it yields CATSDPLATGSYEQYF.

V gene TRBV3-1 combines with J gene TRBJ2-7; D remains ambiguous. CDR3 length: 13 amino acids. V dropped 6 bases and J dropped 5 bases, with 14 bases sitting between them. Germline assignment: CDR1 LGHDT and CDR2 YNNKEL (reference sequence). The CDR3, as DNA: TGTGCCAGCAGACCGACCGGCCGGGACGAGCAGTACTTC. This encodes CASRPTGRDEQYF.